This T cell receptor (beta chain) stems from a study of technical replicates of blood from four donors. The germline V gene has CDR1 SGHNT and CDR2 YYREEE (reference sequence). The CDR3 is 14 amino acids. Germline trimming cut 7 bases from V and 4 bases from J; bases unmatched to any gene: 8. Profiling relied on immunoSEQ multiplex PCR, and the TCRdb table lists in-frame clones only, not all of them. Of approximately 59,000 clones in the sample, about 95% are singletons; the top ten hold around 3%. The sequenced sample was PBMCs. The source of this sequence is a human donor in good health. Some clones in this sample may be carry-over from other donors' samples. This sequence joins TRBV5-4 and TRBJ2-3; 8 bases agree with TRBD2. DNA for the CDR3: TGTGCCAGCGAGCGGGAGTTGGGCGCAGATACGCAGTATTTT. It codes for CASERELGADTQYF.